The 9 T cell receptor beta chains reported below all come from one sample, sequenced in a study of regulatory T cells in long-lasting Graves disease. Described time point: newly diagnosed GD, antithyroid drugs for less than 3 months. Construction of the TCR library relied on RNA isolated from PBMCs. With iRepertoire HTBI primers and Arm-PCR of CDR3 regions, TCR beta libraries were built. TCRdb analysed the multiplex PCR reads with MiXCR anew, one entry per CDR3 protein. The table includes 350,000 to 500,000 distinct CDR3 sequences, approximately 14% detected once. This sample was shared with a second study, whose subject was T cells in Graves' hyperthyroidism and ophthalmopathy.

Sequenced material: peripheral blood mononuclear cells (PBMCs), taken at new diagnosis, from a patient treated with antithyroid drugs. The receptors stem from a woman between 50 and 59 years old with Graves disease.

A few counts support this clonotype. The chain joins TRBV19 to TRBJ2-7; 8 bases align to TRBD1. V lost 6 bases, J lost 2 bases, and 9 bases stayed unmatched. This CDR3 spans 15 amino acids. Germline CDR1 and CDR2: LNHDA and SQIVND (reference sequence). Here the CDR3 DNA reads TGTGCCAGTAGCCCAGGGACAGGTCCGACCTACGAGCAGTACTTC. Translation: CASSPGTGPTYEQYF.

In this sample, this clonotype turned up many times. The chain is built from TRBV3-1 and TRBJ2-7, with D tentatively TRBD1 (5 bases). The ends were cut back, 0 bases at V and 3 bases at J, with 15 bases in the middle. This CDR3 has 16 residues. The germline CDR1 and CDR2 sequences are LGHDT and YNNKEL (reference sequence). The CDR3 sequence: CASSQDLGLSGYEQYF. The CDR3 coding sequence is TGTGCCAGCAGCCAAGATTTGGGGCTAAGTGGCTACGAGCAGTACTTC.

There are many counts of this clonotype. The rearrangement joins TRBV2 to TRBJ2-1; 7 bases match TRBD2. Losses at the gene ends were 3 bases for V and 0 bases for J; bases not matched to a gene: 8. Germline-derived CDR1 and CDR2 are SNHLY and FYNNEI. This CDR3 has 17 residues. The CDR3 bases are TGTGCCAGCAGTGAGCAGGGACGGACTAGCTCCTACAATGAGCAGTTCTTC. This encodes CASSEQGRTSSYNEQFF.

This clonotype was observed a few times. The genes are TRBV19 and TRBJ2-5, with D possibly being TRBD1 (5 bases). Germline V gene lookup returns CDR1 LNHDA and CDR2 SQIVND (reference sequence). Trimming took off 3 bases at V and 0 bases at J, with 11 bases between the two ends. The CDR3 has 15 residues. In nucleotides, the CDR3 is TGTGCCAGTAGTATCCAGCAGGGATACCAAGAGACCCAGTACTTC. It encodes CASSIQQGYQETQYF.

At least ten counts were recorded for this clonotype. The chain combines TRBV18 with TRBJ2-1; D not certain. With 3 bases removed from V and 8 bases from J, the gap between germline ends came to 11 bases. Germline V gives CDR1 KGHSH, CDR2 LQKENI. The CDR3 is 13 residues long. This chain's CDR3 is CASSPEGRDEQFF. Here the CDR3 DNA reads TGTGCCAGCTCACCCGAAGGACGAGATGAGCAGTTCTTC.

V usage is TRBV7-9 and J usage is TRBJ2-1; tentative D call: TRBD2 (7 bases). Trimming removed 2 bases from V and 15 bases from J, with 14 bases in between. The length of the CDR3 is 12 residues. Germline-derived CDR1 and CDR2 are SEHNR and FQNEAQ (reference sequence). CDR3 bases: TGTGCCAGCAGCTTATCCGGGGGGCTCGGGTTCTTC. Protein: CASSLSGGLGFF.

This clonotype has at least ten counts. The chain uses TRBV28 and TRBJ1-5; 8 bases are a match to TRBD1. CDR3 length: 15 amino acids. Germline values: CDR1 MDHEN, CDR2 SYDVKM. Losses at the gene ends were 6 bases for V and 6 bases for J; bases not matched to a gene: 10. The CDR3 sequence: CASRILTGGGQPQHF. Written as DNA, the CDR3 is TGTGCCAGCAGGATACTTACAGGGGGGGGTCAGCCCCAGCATTTT.

The rearrangement joins TRBV6-1 to TRBJ2-1; TRBD2 agrees at 8 bases. The germline CDR1 and CDR2 sequences are MNHNS and SASEGT. Unmatched junction bases numbered 16, after V lost 2 bases and J lost 4 bases. The CDR3 extends over 19 amino acids. The CDR3, as DNA: TGTGCCAGCAGTGAAAGTCACTGGCTAACTAGCGGTTTTTACAATGAGCAGTTCTTC. Translating gives CASSESHWLTSGFYNEQFF.

This clonotype has ten or more counts. This chain uses TRBV30 with TRBJ2-4, with D perhaps being TRBD1 or TRBD2 (5 bases each). CDR3 length: 14 amino acids. Germline-derived CDR1 and CDR2 are GTSNPN and SVGIG (reference sequence). V shed 1 base and J shed 5 bases, with 12 bases lying between them. For the CDR3, the DNA is TGTGCCTGGAGTGAAGGGGACGTTCAAAACATTCAGTACTTC. Translated: CAWSEGDVQNIQYF.